The present T cell receptor (beta chain) was sequenced within a study of OX40 agonist ivuxolimab in advanced cancers. The overall study: Given to patients was ivuxolimab, an agonistic anti-OX40 (CD134) antibody.

On this clone itself: The target antigen is unknown.

Repertoires were generated with immunoSEQ multiplex PCR, while TCRdb's copy carries only in-frame clones and drops some. The sample holds over 25,000 clones, less than 85% seen once. Notes on the study in general: CD4+ and CD8+ T cells in blood underwent clonal expansion by week 6 at 0.1 to 3.0 mg/kg.

Germline V gene lookup returns CDR1 SGHDT and CDR2 YYEEEE. There are 14 residues in the CDR3. Trimming took 0 bases from V and 4 from J, leaving 10 bases between them. This sequence originates from an adult with an advanced solid tumor such as melanoma, head and neck, liver or kidney cancer. The chain is built from TRBV5-6 and TRBJ2-5; no definite D call. Sequenced here: CD4+ or CD8+ T cells sorted from blood, sampled in a trial of the OX40 agonist ivuxolimab. The CDR3 DNA follows: TGTGCCAGCAGCTTGGTTCACGCCGTAGAGACCCAGTACTTC. It specifies CASSLVHAVETQYF.